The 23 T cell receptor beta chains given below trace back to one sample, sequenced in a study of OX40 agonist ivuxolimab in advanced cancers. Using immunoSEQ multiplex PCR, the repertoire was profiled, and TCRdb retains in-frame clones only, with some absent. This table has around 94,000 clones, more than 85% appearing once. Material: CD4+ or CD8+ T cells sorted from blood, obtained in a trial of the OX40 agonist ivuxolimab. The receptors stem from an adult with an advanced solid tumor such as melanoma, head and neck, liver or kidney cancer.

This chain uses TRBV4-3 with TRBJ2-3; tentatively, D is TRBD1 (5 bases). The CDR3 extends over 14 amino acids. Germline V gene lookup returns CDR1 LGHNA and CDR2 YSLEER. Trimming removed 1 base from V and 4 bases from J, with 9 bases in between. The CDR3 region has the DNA TGCGCCAGCAGCCAAGCGGCAGGGTCAGATACGCAGTATTTT. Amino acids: CASSQAAGSDTQYF.

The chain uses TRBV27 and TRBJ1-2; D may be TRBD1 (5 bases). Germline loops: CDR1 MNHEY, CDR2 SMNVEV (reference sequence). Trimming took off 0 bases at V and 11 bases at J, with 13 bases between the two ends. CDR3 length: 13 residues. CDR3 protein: CASSLSSGGGYTF. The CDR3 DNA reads TGTGCCAGCAGTTTATCGAGCGGGGGTGGGTACACCTTC.

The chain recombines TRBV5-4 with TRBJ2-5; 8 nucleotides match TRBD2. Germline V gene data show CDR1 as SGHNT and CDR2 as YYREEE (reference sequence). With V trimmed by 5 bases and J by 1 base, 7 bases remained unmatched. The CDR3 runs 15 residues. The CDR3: CASSSTSGGQETQYF. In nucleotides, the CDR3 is TGTGCCAGCAGTTCTACAAGCGGGGGCCAAGAGACCCAGTACTTC.

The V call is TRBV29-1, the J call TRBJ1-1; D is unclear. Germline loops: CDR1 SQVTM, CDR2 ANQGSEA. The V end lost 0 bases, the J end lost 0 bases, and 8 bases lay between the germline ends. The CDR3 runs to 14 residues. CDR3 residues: CSVEDWALNTEAFF. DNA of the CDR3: TGCAGCGTTGAAGATTGGGCCTTGAACACTGAAGCTTTCTTT.

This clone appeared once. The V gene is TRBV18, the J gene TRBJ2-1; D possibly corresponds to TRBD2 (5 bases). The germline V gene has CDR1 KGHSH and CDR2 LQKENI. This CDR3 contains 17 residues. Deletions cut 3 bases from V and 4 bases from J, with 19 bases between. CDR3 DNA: TGTGCCAGCTCACCTTACACGGAACTAGATTTTTACAATGAGCAGTTCTTC. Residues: CASSPYTELDFYNEQFF.

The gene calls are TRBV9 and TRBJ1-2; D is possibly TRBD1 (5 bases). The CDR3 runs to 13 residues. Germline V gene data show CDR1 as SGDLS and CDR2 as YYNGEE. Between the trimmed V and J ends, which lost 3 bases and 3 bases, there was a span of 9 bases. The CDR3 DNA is TGTGCCAGCAGCGGGGGGTGGTACTATGGCTACACCTTC. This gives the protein CASSGGWYYGYTF.

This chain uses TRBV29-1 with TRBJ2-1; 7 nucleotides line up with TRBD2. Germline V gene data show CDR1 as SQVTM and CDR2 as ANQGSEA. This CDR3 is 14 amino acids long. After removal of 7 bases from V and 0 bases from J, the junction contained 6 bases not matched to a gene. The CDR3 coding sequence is TGCAGCGCAGTGGGGGGGGGCTCCTACAATGAGCAGTTCTTC. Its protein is CSAVGGGSYNEQFF.

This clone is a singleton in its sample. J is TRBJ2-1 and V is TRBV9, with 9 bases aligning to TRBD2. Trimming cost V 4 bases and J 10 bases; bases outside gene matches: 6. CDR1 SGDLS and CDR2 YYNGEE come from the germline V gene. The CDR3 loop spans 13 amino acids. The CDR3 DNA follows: TGTGCCAGCAGCCCCCTAGCGGGGAGAGAGCAGTTCTTC. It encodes CASSPLAGREQFF.

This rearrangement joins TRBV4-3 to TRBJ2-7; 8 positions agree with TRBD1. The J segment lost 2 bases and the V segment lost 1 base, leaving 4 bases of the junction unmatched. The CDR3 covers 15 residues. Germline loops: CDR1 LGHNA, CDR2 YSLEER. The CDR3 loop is CASSQGTGYTYEQYF. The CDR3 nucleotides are TGCGCCAGCAGCCAAGGGACAGGGTATACCTACGAGCAGTACTTC.

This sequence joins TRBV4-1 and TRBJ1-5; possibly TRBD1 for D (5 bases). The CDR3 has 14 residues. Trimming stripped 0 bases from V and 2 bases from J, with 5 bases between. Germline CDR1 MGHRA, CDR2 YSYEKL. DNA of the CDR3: TGCGCCAGCAGCCAAGAAGGGGGCAATCAGCCCCAGCATTTT. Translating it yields CASSQEGGNQPQHF.

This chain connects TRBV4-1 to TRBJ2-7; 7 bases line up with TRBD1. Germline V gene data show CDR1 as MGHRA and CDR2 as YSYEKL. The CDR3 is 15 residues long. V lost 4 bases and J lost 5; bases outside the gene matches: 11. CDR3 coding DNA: TGCGCCAGCAGCCCCTCCAAGGGGGCGATGAACGAGCAGTACTTC. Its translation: CASSPSKGAMNEQYF.

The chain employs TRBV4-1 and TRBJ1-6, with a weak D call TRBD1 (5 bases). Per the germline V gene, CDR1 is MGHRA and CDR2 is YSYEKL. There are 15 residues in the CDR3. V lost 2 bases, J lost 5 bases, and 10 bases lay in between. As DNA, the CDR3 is TGCGCCAGCAGCCAACGTGACAGTAATAATTCACCCCTCCACTTT. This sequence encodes CASSQRDSNNSPLHF.

CDR3 in amino acids: CASSPSAGYNEQFF. The CDR3 DNA follows: TGTGCCAGCTCACCAAGTGCCGGATACAATGAGCAGTTCTTC. This rearrangement joins TRBV18 to TRBJ2-1; D gene uncertain. Germline lookup yields CDR1 KGHSH and CDR2 LQKENI. This CDR3 contains 14 residues. V was clipped by 2 bases and J by 4 bases, with 9 bases between them.

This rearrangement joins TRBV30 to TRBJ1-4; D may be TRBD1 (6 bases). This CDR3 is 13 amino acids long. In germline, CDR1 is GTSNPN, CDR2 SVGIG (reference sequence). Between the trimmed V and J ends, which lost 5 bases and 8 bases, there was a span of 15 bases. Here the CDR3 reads CAWEPGVGEKLFF. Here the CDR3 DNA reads TGTGCCTGGGAACCAGGGGTAGGGGAAAAACTGTTTTTT.

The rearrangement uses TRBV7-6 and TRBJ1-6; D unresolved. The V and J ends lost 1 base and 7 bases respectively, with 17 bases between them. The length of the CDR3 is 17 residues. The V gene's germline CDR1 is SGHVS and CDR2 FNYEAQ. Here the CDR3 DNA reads TGTGCCAGCAGCTTAGACCCACTGAGATCCTCCAATTCACCCCTCCACTTT. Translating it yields CASSLDPLRSSNSPLHF.

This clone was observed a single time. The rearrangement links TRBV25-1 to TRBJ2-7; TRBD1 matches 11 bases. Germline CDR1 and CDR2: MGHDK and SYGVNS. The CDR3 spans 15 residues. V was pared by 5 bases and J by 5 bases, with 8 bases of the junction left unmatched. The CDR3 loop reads CASSPFGQGANEQYF. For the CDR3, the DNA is TGTGCCAGCAGTCCATTTGGACAGGGGGCCAACGAGCAGTACTTC.

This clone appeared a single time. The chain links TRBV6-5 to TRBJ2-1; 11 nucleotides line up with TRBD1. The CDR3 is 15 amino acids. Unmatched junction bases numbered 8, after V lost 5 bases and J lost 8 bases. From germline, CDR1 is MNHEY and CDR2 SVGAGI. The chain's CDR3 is CASSTGTGGIYEQFF. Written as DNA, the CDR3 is TGTGCCAGCAGTACAGGGACAGGGGGGATCTATGAGCAGTTCTTC.

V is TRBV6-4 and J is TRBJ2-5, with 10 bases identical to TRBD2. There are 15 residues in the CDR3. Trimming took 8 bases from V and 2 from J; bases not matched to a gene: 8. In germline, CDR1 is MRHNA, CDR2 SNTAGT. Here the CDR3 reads CASSRTSGLQETQYF. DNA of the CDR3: TGTGCCAGCTCGAGGACTAGCGGATTACAAGAGACCCAGTACTTC.

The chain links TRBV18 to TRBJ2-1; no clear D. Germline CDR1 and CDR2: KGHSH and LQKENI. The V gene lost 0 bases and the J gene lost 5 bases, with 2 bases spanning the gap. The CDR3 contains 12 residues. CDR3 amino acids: CASSPPNNEQFF. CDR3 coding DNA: TGTGCCAGCTCACCACCTAACAATGAGCAGTTCTTC.

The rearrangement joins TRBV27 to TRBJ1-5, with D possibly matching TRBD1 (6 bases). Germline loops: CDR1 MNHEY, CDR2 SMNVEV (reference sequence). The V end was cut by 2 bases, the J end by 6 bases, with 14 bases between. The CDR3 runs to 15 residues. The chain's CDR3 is CASSLIGGPGQPQHF. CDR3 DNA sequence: TGTGCCAGCAGTTTAATAGGGGGGCCGGGTCAGCCCCAGCATTTT.

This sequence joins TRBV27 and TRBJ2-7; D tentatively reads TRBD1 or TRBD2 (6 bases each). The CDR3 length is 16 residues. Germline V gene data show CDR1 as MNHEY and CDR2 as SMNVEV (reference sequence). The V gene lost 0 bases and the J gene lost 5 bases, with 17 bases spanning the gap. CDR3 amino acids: CASSLSGGRALHEQYF. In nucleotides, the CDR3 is TGTGCCAGCAGTTTATCGGGGGGCAGGGCCCTCCACGAGCAGTACTTC.

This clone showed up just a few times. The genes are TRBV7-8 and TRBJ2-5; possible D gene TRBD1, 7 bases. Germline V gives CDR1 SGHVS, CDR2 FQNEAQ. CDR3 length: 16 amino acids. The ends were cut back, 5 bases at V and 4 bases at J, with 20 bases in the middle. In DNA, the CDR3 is TGTGCCAGCAGCCGACCCCGGTGGCAGGGGGGAGAGACCCAGTACTTC. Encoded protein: CASSRPRWQGGETQYF. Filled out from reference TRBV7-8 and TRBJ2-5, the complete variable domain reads GAGVSQSPRYKVAKRGQDVALRCDPISGHVSLFWYQQALGQGPEFLTYFQNEAQLDKSGLPSDRFFAERPEGSVSTLKIQRTQQEDSAVYLCASSRPRWQGGETQYFGPGTRLLVL.

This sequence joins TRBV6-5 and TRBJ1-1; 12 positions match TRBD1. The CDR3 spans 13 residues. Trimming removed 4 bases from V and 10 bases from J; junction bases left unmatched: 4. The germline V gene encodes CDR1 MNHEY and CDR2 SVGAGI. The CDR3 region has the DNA TGTGCCAGCAGTTCCGGGGACAGGGGGCCAGCTTTCTTT. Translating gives CASSSGDRGPAFF.